This entry concerns a single TCR beta chain. The data belong to a study of blood T cell repertoires in COVID-19. V dropped 6 bases and J dropped 10; count of bases not matched to a gene: 10. The CDR3 totals 15 residues. In germline, CDR1 is MNHEY, CDR2 SVGAGI. Produced via immunoSEQ multiplex PCR; TCRdb's table is partial and in-frame only. The sample has some 220,000 clones, around four fifths seen once. This receptor was taken from an older woman with active or convalescent COVID-19. This chain links TRBV6-5 with TRBJ1-6; 9 bases line up with TRBD1. The sample comprised peripheral blood. CDR3 nucleotide sequence: TGTGCCAGCAGGGGCGGGACAGGGTTCCGGTCACCCCTCCACTTT. This gives the protein CASRGGTGFRSPLHF.